A selection of T cell receptor beta chains follows, all from one sample in a study of blood T cell repertoires in COVID-19. TCRdb keeps only in-frame clones here, not all; method: immunoSEQ multiplex PCR. The sample yields more than 200,000 clones, 87% seen once. The sample was PBMCs or T cells enriched from blood (not recorded which). The receptors come from a young man who had recovered from COVID-19. The CDR3 runs from the conserved cysteine through the conserved F or W. D genes are given only for firm matches. Size is stated for part of the rows, as once, few or many counts, or as a class when the clone is expanded.

d_gene	len	v_gene	j_gene	abundance	CDR3aa	CDR3nt
.	15	TRBV7-3	TRBJ2-1	.	CASSLSPGSENEQFF	TGTGCCAGCAGCTTATCACCGGGGTCGGAGAATGAGCAGTTCTTC
TRBD2	16	TRBV7-8	TRBJ2-3	.	CATQRSAGGRTDTQYF	TGTGCCACCCAAAGGTCGGCGGGGGGACGCACAGATACGCAGTATTTT
.	16	TRBV19	TRBJ2-2	.	CASRRSAGSNTGELFF	TGTGCCAGTAGAAGGTCGGCGGGATCGAACACCGGGGAGCTGTTTTTT
TRBD2	17	TRBV18	TRBJ2-4	once	CASSTLAGAGAKNIQYF	TGTGCCAGCTCCACGCTAGCGGGAGCAGGAGCCAAAAACATTCAGTACTTC
.	15	TRBV19	TRBJ2-7	once	CASSMGGGGVSEQYF	TGTGCCAGTAGTATGGGGGGAGGCGGCGTGTCGGAGCAGTACTTC
.	14	TRBV2	TRBJ2-2	.	CASSPRGGSGELFF	TGTGCCAGCAGTCCCCGGGGTGGGTCCGGGGAGCTGTTTTTT
.	11	TRBV5-6	TRBJ1-1	.	CASSSRDLAFF	TGTGCCAGCAGCTCCAGAGACTTGGCTTTCTTT
.	13	TRBV7-8	TRBJ2-5	.	CASSFRGKETQYF	TGTGCCAGCAGCTTTAGGGGCAAAGAGACCCAGTACTTC
.	13	TRBV3-1/TRBV3-2	TRBJ1-2	.	CASSQRMWRGYTF	TGTGCCAGCAGCCAACGGATGTGGAGAGGCTACACCTTC
TRBD2	16	TRBV10-2	TRBJ2-7	.	CASSPAPGGSSYEQYF	TGCGCCAGCAGCCCAGCCCCGGGGGGGAGCTCCTACGAGCAGTACTTC
.	14	TRBV7-2	TRBJ2-1	.	CASIKSSNDNEQFF	TGTGCCAGCATTAAAAGCTCAAATGACAATGAGCAGTTCTTC
TRBD1	17	TRBV7-6	TRBJ1-2	.	CASSLAMIRDSEYGYTF	TGTGCCAGCAGCTTGGCAATGATCCGGGACAGTGAATATGGCTACACCTTC
.	17	TRBV7-9	TRBJ1-3	.	CASSFFGGTGLGNTIYF	TGTGCCAGCAGCTTTTTTGGAGGGACTGGCTTGGGGAACACCATATATTTT
.	17	TRBV9	TRBJ2-1	.	CASSPLTGSFTSRGQFF	TGTGCCAGCAGCCCTCTAACGGGGTCCTTTACCTCTCGTGGGCAGTTCTTC
TRBD1	14	TRBV19	TRBJ1-5	.	CASSSLQGYQPQHF	TGTGCCAGTAGTAGTTTACAGGGGTATCAGCCCCAGCATTTT
.	11	TRBV7-2	TRBJ1-2	.	CASSFFRGYTF	TGTGCCAGCAGCTTCTTCCGTGGCTACACCTTC
TRBD1	14	TRBV7-3	TRBJ1-2	.	CASSLGQGTYGYTF	TGTGCCAGCAGCCTTGGACAGGGGACCTATGGCTACACCTTC
.	14	TRBV6-5	TRBJ1-6	.	CASSRSSYNSPLHF	TGTGCCAGCAGTAGGAGCTCCTATAATTCACCCCTCCACTTT
TRBD2	17	TRBV5-6	TRBJ2-5	.	CASSRIGGAFHAETQYF	TGTGCCAGCAGCAGAATCGGGGGGGCCTTTCATGCGGAGACCCAGTACTTC
TRBD1	15	TRBV7-9	TRBJ1-6	.	CASSSRDRRLSPLHF	TGTGCCAGCAGCTCCCGGGACAGACGATTGTCACCCCTCCACTTT
TRBD1	17	TRBV6-2/TRBV6-3	TRBJ1-5	.	CASSLPRQGEGNQPQHF	TGTGCCAGCAGTCTCCCTCGACAGGGCGAGGGCAATCAGCCCCAGCATTTT
.	14	TRBV30	TRBJ1-5	.	CAWSVLLSNQPQHF	TGTGCCTGGAGTGTACTCCTTAGCAATCAGCCCCAGCATTTT
TRBD1	13	TRBV7-2	TRBJ1-1	.	CASSSTGHTEAFF	TGTGCCAGCAGCTCGACAGGGCACACTGAAGCTTTCTTT
TRBD2	16	TRBV15	TRBJ2-7	.	CATSRVWFGLAGEQYF	TGTGCCACCAGCAGAGTGTGGTTCGGGCTAGCGGGAGAGCAGTACTTC
TRBD1	15	TRBV5-1	TRBJ2-3	.	CASSTGTGSTDTQYF	TGCGCCAGCAGTACCGGGACAGGGAGCACAGATACGCAGTATTTT
.	14	TRBV19	TRBJ1-2	.	CASSPDGTDYGYTF	TGTGCCAGTAGTCCGGACGGGACTGACTATGGCTACACCTTC
.	13	TRBV2	TRBJ2-1	.	CASSAGYPTEQFF	TGTGCCAGCAGTGCGGGGTACCCGACGGAGCAGTTCTTC
TRBD1	18	TRBV19	TRBJ1-5	once	CASSDYPITRDRAQPQHF	TGTGCCAGTAGCGATTATCCTATTACCCGAGACAGGGCTCAGCCCCAGCATTTT
TRBD2	15	TRBV7-8	TRBJ2-5	.	CASSPRGGVQETQYF	TGTGCCAGCAGCCCCCGGGGGGGGGTCCAAGAGACCCAGTACTTC
.	15	TRBV4-2	TRBJ1-2	.	CASSQDRQNNYGYTF	TGTGCCAGCAGCCAAGATCGACAGAACAACTATGGCTACACCTTC
.	14	TRBV10-3	TRBJ2-1	.	CAILPGTEYREQFF	TGTGCCATCCTCCCCGGGACTGAGTACAGGGAGCAGTTCTTC
TRBD1	15	TRBV11-2	TRBJ1-4	.	CASSWGQGWDEKLFF	TGTGCCAGCAGCTGGGGACAGGGGTGGGATGAAAAACTGTTTTTT
.	15	TRBV9	TRBJ2-7	.	CASSQSGWGSYEQYF	TGTGCCAGCAGCCAGAGCGGATGGGGCTCCTACGAGCAGTACTTC
.	14	TRBV7-9	TRBJ1-4	.	CASSSREVNEKLFF	TGTGCCAGCAGCTCCCGAGAGGTTAATGAAAAACTGTTTTTT
TRBD2	15	TRBV30	TRBJ2-1	.	CAWRAIAGGYNEQFF	TGTGCCTGGAGGGCCATAGCGGGAGGGTACAATGAGCAGTTCTTC
.	16	TRBV7-2	TRBJ2-1	.	CASSLYRGSSYNEQFF	TGTGCCAGCAGCTTATATAGGGGCAGCTCCTACAATGAGCAGTTCTTC
.	12	TRBV20-1	TRBJ1-5	.	CSASNAGQPQHF	TGCAGTGCTAGTAATGCGGGTCAGCCCCAGCATTTT
.	13	TRBV5-4	TRBJ2-7	.	CASSLGSSYEQYF	TGTGCCAGCTCTCTCGGGAGCTCCTACGAGCAGTACTTC
TRBD2	15	TRBV6-4	TRBJ2-3	.	CASSDTGGPADTQYF	TGTGCCAGCAGTGACACGGGAGGGCCGGCAGATACGCAGTATTTT
.	14	TRBV27	TRBJ2-1	.	CATRPGSSYNEQFF	TGTGCCACCAGACCGGGAAGCTCCTACAATGAGCAGTTCTTC
.	15	TRBV6-2/TRBV6-3	TRBJ1-2	.	CASSSYLAQNYGYTF	TGTGCCAGCAGCTCATACTTAGCCCAAAACTATGGCTACACCTTC